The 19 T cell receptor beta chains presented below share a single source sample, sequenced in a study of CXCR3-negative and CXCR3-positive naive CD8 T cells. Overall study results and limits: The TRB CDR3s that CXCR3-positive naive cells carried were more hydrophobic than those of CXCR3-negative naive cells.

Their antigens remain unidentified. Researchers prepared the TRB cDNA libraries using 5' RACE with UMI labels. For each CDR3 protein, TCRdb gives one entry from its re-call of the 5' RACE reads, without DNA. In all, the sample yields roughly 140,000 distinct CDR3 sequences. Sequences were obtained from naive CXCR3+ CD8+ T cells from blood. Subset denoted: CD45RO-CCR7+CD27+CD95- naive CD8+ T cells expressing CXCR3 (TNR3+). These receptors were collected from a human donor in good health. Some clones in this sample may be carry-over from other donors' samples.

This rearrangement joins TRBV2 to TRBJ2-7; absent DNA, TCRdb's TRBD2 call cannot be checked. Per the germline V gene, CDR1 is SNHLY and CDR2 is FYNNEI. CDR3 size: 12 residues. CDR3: CASTREGYEQYF.

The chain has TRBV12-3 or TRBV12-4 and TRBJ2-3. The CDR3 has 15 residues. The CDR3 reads CASRMAVSDTDTQYF.

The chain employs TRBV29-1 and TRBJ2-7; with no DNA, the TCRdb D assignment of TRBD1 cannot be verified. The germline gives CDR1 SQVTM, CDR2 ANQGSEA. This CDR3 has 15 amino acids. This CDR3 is CSAEGTGTGTYEQYF.

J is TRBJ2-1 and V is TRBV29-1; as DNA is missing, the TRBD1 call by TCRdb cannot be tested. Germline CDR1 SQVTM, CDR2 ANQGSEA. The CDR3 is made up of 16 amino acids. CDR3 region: CSVDRGGGFSYNEQFF.

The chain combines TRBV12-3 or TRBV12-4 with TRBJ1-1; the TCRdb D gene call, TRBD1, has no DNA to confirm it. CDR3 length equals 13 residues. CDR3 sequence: CASTYPGDTEAFF.

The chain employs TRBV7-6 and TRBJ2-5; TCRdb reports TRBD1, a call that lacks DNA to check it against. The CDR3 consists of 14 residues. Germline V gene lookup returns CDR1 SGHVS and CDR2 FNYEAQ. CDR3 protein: CASSNAPVGETQYF.

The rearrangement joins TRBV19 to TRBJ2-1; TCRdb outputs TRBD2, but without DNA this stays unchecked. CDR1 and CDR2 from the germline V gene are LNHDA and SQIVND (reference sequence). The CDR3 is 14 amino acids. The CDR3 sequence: CASSIGGFMNEQFF.

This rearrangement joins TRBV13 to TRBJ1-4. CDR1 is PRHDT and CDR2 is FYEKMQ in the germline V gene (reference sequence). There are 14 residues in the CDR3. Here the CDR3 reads CASSLSGFNEKLFF.

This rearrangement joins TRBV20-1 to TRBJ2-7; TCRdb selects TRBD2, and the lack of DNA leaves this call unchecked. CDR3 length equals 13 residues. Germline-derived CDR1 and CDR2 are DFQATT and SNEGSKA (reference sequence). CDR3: CSAKGLVVYEQYF.

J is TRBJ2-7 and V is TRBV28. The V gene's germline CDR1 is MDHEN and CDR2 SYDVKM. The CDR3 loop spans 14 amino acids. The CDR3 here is CASSLSGELREQYF.

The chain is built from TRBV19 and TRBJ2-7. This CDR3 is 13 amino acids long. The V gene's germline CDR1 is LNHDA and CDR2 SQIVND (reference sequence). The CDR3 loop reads CASSLRGSYEQYF.

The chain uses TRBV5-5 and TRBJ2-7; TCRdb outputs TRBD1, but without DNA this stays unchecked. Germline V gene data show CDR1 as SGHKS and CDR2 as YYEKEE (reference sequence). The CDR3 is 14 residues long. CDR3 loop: CASSVRGANYEQYF.

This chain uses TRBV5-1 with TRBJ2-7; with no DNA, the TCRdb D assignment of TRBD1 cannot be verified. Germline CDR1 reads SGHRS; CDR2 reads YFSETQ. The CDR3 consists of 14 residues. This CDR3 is CASSLNGGAYEQYF.

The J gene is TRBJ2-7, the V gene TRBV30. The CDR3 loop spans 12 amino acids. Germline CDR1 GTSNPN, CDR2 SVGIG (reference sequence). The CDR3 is CAWSVGPGEQYF.

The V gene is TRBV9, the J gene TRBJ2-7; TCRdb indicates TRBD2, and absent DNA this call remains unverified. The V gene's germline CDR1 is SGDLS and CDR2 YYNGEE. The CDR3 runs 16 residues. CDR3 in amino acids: CASSLFPSGASYEQYF.

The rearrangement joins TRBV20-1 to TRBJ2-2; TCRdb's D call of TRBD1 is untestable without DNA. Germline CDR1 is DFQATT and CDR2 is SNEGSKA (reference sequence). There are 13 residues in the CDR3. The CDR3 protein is CSGRTENTGELFF.

This chain's CDR3 is CASSKREGQDTQYF. V usage is TRBV28 and J usage is TRBJ2-3; the D call of TRBD2 rests on TCRdb alone, since no DNA is present to check it. The germline gives CDR1 MDHEN, CDR2 SYDVKM. CDR3 length: 14 residues.

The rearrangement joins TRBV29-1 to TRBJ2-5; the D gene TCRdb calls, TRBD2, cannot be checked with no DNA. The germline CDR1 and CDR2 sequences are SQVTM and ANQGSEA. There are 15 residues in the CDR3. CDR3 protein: CSVTSGRALEETQYF.

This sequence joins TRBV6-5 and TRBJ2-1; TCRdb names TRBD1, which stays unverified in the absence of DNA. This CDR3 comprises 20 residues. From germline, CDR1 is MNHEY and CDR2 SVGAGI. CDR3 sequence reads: CASSPPGTGLAGALDNEQFF.